One TCR beta chain is described in this entry. Repertoires were generated with immunoSEQ multiplex PCR, while TCRdb's copy carries only in-frame clones and drops some. The sample includes 380,000 or so clones, roughly 90% seen only once; the top ten take around 2.1%. CDR1 MGHDK and CDR2 SYGVNS come from the germline V gene. The CDR3 extends over 11 amino acids. Trimming took off 4 bases at V and 7 bases at J, with 7 bases between the two ends. These data originate in a study of blood T cell repertoires in COVID-19. The receptor comes from a woman aged 40 to 50 with acute COVID-19. This chain links TRBV25-1 with TRBJ1-1; D not resolved. Specimen: PBMCs or T cells enriched from blood (not recorded which). DNA for the CDR3: TGTGCCAGCAGTGTTGGGAGTGAAGCTTTCTTT. Translating gives CASSVGSEAFF.